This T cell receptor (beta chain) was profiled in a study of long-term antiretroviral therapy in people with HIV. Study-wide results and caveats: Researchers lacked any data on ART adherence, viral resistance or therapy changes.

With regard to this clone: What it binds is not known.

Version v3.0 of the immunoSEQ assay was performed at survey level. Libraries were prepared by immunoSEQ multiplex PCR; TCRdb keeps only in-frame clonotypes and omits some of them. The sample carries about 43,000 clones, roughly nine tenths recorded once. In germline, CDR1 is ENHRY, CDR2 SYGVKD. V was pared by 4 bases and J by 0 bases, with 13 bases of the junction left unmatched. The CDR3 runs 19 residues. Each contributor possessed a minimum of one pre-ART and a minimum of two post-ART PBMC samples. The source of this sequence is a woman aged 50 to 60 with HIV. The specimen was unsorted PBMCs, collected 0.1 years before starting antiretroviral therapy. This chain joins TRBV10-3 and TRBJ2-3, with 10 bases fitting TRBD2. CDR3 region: CAISGGLLAGGGSTDTQYF. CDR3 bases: TGTGCCATCAGTGGAGGATTATTAGCGGGGGGCGGGAGCACAGATACGCAGTATTTT.